This paragraph covers one T cell receptor (beta chain) sequence. Its matching antigen is unknown. Only in-frame clones appear in the TCRdb table, and some are missing; sequencing was by immunoSEQ multiplex PCR. The repertoire holds roughly 120,000 clones, with around 94% as singletons. Unstimulated Tregs (CD4+CD25+CD127-) and CD4+CD25- non-Tregs were sorted from PBMCs. The entry originates in a study of Tregs in tolerant kidney transplant recipients. Points from the study as a whole: This study did not directly address biological reproducibility. Expanding Tregs on activated donor B cells appeared to best identify donor-specific TCRbeta clones. The small number of patients limits these findings pending further validation.

Germline CDR1 SGHKS, CDR2 YYEKEE (reference sequence). The CDR3 extends over 15 amino acids. The V end was cut by 2 bases, the J end by 0 bases, with 9 bases between. The sample comprised CD4+ T cells from blood. The receptor comes from a human donor in good health. J is TRBJ1-5 and V is TRBV5-5; possible D gene TRBD1, 5 bases. The DNA of the CDR3 is TGTGCCAGCAGCTTATACCAGGGTAGCAATCAGCCCCAGCATTTT. Its translation: CASSLYQGSNQPQHF.